The clone carrying this T cell receptor (beta chain) was observed many times. V shed 6 bases and J 0 bases; nucleotides not matched to a gene: 3. Germline V CDR1 and CDR2: ENHRY, SYGVKD. The CDR3 is made up of 15 amino acids. The sample comes from a study of T cell repertoires in cytomegalovirus infection. Via MiXCR, TCRdb re-called the reads, giving one row per CDR3 protein. Found here are around 320,000 distinct CDR3 sequences, 9.5% of them singletons; the top ten hold around 4.1%. The specimen sequenced was PBMCs. This chain joins TRBV10-3 and TRBJ1-2; 11 bases match TRBD1. The receptor was derived from a human donor in good health (CMV status not recorded). Some clones in this sample may be carry-over from other donors' samples. The CDR3 sequence is CAIRGQGDSNYGYTF. In DNA form, the CDR3 reads TGTGCCATCAGGGGACAGGGGGATTCTAACTATGGCTACACCTTC.